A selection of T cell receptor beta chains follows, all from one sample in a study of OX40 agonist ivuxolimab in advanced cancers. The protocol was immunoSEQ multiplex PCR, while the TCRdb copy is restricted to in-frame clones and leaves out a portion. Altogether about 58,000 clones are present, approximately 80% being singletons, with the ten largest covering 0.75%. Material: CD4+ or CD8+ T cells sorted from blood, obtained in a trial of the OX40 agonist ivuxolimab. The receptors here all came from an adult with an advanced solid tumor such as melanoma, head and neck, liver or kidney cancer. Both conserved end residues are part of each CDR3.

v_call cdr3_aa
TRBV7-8 CASSLGPLGGGAHEQYF
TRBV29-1 CSVVRTGLGAFF
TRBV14 CASSRTGGAEAFF
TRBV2 CASSARGETQYF
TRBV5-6 CASSSRDSDYGYTF
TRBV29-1 CSAKKGVDTEAFF
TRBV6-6 CASSYSRDTQETQYF
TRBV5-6 CASSSRRFTKTGYNYGYTF
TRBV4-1 CASSQVAAYYGYTF
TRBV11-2 CASSLTGQVVYEQYF
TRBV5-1 CASSTRTGGGEQFF
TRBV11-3 CASSPLGLVDTGELFF
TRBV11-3 CASSFRGGSYNEQFF
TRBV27 CASSLLGYNEQFF
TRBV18 CASSPGLVHEQFF
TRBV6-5 CASSYSGTSRNNEQFF
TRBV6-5 CASIPSGGIETQYF
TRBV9 CASSAGSGTGIGQPQHF
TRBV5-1 CASSPTGNYGYTF
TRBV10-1 CASSAGRGTQETQYF
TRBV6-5 CASHRDPQETQYF
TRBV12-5 CASGTSGGTEAFF
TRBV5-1 CASSLEGSSGNTIYF
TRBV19 CASWDRGKTGHNEQFF
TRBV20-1 CSARAGYEQYF
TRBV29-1 CSVVAGDGYGYTF
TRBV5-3 CARSSFPGCFDTF
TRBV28 CASSSSLGLAGLRYEQYF
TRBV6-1 CASSESDRGTLRPSEAFF
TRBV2 CASSKSGIVGTGELFF
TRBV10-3 CAISESFPRDTQYF
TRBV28 CATHMGTGATYEQYF
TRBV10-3 CAISESRRGGTDTQYF